This T cell receptor beta chain was captured by sequencing in a study of OX40 agonist ivuxolimab in advanced cancers. As regards this clone: What it binds is unknown.

The CDR3 is 13 residues long. Trimming took 10 bases from V and 6 from J, leaving 18 bases between them. Germline V gene sequence: CDR1 LNHDA, CDR2 SQIVND (reference sequence). Libraries were prepared by immunoSEQ multiplex PCR; TCRdb keeps only in-frame clonotypes and omits some of them. The table includes around 53,000 clones, around 84% detected once. Autoimmune disease history or systemic immunosuppression led to patient exclusion. Study-wide results and caveats: Average numbers of expanded clones were greater in CD8+ T cells than in CD4+.

The TCR sequence derives from an adult with an advanced solid tumor such as melanoma, head and neck, liver or kidney cancer. This material consisted of CD4+ or CD8+ T cells sorted from blood, taken in a trial of the OX40 agonist ivuxolimab. V and J are TRBV19 and TRBJ1-2, with D possibly matching TRBD1 (6 bases). The CDR3 DNA follows: TGTGCCACCGCGAACTCCAACAGGGATGGCTACACCTTC. It specifies CATANSNRDGYTF.